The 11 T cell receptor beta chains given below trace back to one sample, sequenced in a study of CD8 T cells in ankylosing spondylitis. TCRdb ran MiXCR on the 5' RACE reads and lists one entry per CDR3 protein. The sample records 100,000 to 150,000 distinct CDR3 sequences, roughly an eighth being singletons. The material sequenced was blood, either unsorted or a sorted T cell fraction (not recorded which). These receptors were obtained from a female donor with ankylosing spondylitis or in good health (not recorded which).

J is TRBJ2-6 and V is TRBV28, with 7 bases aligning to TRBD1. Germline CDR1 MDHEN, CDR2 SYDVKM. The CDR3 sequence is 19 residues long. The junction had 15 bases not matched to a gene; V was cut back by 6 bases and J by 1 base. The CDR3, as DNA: TGTGCCAGCAGATCAAACCGGGACAGAAGAACTTCTGGGGCCAACGTCCTGACTTTC. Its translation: CASRSNRDRRTSGANVLTF.

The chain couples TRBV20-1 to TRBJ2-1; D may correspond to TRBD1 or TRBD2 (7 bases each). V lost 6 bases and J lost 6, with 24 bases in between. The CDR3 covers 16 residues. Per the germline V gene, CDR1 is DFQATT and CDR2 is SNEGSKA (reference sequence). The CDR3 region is CSARGFGDYSGNEQFF. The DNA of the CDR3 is TGCAGTGCCAGGGGGTTTGGGGACTACTCGGGCAATGAGCAGTTCTTC.

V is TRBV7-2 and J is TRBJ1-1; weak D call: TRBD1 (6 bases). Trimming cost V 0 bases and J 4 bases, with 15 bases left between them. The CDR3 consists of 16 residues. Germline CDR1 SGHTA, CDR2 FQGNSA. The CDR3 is CASSLAGNRVGTEAFF. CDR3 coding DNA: TGTGCCAGCAGCTTAGCGGGGAACAGGGTGGGCACTGAAGCTTTCTTT.

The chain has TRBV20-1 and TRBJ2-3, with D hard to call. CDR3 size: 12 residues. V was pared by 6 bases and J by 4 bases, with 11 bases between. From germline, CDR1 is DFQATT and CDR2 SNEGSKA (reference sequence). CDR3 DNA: TGCAGTGCCACCCGGACCCCAGATACGCAGTATTTT. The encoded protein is CSATRTPDTQYF.

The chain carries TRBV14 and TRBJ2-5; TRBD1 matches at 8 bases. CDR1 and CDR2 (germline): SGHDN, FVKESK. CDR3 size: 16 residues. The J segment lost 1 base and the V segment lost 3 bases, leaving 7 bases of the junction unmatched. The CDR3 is CASSHRQGNVQETQYF. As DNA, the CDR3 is TGTGCCAGCAGCCACCGACAGGGGAACGTCCAAGAGACCCAGTACTTC.

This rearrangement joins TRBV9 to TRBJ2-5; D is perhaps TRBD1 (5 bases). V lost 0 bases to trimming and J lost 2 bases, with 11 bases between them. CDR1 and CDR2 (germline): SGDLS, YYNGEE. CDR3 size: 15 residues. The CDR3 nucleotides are TGTGCCAGCAGCGTAGTATCAGGGCCACAAGAGACCCAGTACTTC. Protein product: CASSVVSGPQETQYF.

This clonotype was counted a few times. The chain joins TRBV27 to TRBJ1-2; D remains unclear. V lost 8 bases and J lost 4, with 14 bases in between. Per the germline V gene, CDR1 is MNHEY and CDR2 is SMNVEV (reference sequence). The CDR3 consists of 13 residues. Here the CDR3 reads CASGTGLRYGYTF. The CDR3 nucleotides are TGTGCCAGCGGAACCGGACTGCGCTATGGCTACACCTTC.

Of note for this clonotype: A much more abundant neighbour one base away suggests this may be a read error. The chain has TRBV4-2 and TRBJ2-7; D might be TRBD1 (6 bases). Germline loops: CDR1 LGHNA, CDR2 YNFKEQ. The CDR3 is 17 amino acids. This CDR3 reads CASSEIHTGLNAYEQNF. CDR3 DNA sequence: TGTGCCAGCAGCGAGATACATACAGGGTTAAACGCCTACGAGCAGAACTTC.

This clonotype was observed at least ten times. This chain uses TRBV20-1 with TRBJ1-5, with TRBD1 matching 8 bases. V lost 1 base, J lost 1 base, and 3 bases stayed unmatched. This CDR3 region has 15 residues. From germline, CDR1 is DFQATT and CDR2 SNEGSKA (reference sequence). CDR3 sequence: CSARVQGASNQPQHF. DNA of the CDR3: TGCAGTGCTAGAGTGCAGGGGGCGAGCAATCAGCCCCAGCATTTT.

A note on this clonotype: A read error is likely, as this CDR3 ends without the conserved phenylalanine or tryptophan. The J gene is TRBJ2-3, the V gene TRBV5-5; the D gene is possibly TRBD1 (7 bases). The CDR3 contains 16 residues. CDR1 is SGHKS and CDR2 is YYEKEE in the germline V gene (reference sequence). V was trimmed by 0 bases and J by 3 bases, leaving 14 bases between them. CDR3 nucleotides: TGTGCCAGCAGCTTGGCCGCGGGACAGCTTACAGATACGCAGTATTTG. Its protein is CASSLAAGQLTDTQYL.

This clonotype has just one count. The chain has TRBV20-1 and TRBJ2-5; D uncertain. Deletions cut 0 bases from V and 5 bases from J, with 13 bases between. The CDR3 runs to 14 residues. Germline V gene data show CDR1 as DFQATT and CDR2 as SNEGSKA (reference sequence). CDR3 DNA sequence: TGCAGTGCTAGAGATCCGGTCGGCGTGGAGACCCAGTACTTC. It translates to CSARDPVGVETQYF.